This T cell receptor beta chain originates from a study of OX40 agonist ivuxolimab in advanced cancers. With regard to the full study: The costimulatory receptor OX40 (CD134) was targeted by ivuxolimab, a fully human IgG2 agonistic monoclonal antibody. In the dose-escalation cohort, roughly 82% of patients were male, and the mean age was 60 years with a range of about 20 to 80. Partial responses occurred in three dose-escalation patients, of whom one had hepatocellular carcinoma and two had cutaneous melanoma. The paper reports the monotherapy dose-escalation portion (N ≈ 52 patients) of the phase I ivuxolimab trial. Patients were allowed to have had prior anti-PD-1, anti-PD-L1 or anti-CTLA-4 therapy, and around 37% of the dose-escalation patients had previously received checkpoint inhibitors. Of the 50 or so patients in dose escalation, about 20 had hepatocellular carcinoma, roughly 15 had melanoma, 9 had renal cell carcinoma and 9 had head and neck cancer. Intravenous ivuxolimab was administered to patients every 2 weeks at six dose levels: 0.01, 0.1, 0.3, 1.5, 3 and 10 mg/kg. Peripheral TCRbeta sequencing aimed to test whether ivuxolimab altered TCR sequence diversity and caused clonal T-cell expansion. The study at large found these results: At doses of 0.1 to 3.0 mg/kg, clonal expansion of both CD4+ and CD8+ blood T cells was observed from baseline to week 6. Low levels of normalized T-cell clonal expansion were also seen in some nonresponding patients. In the 0.1-3.0 mg/kg groups, partial responders had among the lowest normalized peripheral clonal expansion, particularly in CD8+ T cells. After ivuxolimab, CD8+ T cells had more expanded clones than CD4+ T cells on average. Which antigens the clonally expanded peripheral T cells were specific for was not determined.

For sequencing of the TCRbeta CDR3 region, genomic DNA was extracted from the sorted cells. TCRbeta CDR3 regions were sequenced using the immunoSEQ Assay. Here the immuneACCESS table is served through TCRdb, limited to in-frame sequences with V and J called. Missing clones are a known gap in these copies; in checked studies unresolved V genes cover under half, and the rest lacks a known reason. This sample gives about 77,000 clones in total; over 70% of them show up just once. Clones ranked in the top ten supply roughly 0.76% of the sample. The trial excluded patients who had a history of autoimmune disease or who were on systemic immunosuppression. Peripheral blood for TCR sequencing was collected from all dose cohorts at baseline, on cycle 4 day 1, and on cycle 7 day 1. The samples were taken from a phase I, first-in-human, multicenter, open-label dose-escalation trial of ivuxolimab. Adults with locally advanced or metastatic melanoma, renal cell, hepatocellular, or head and neck squamous cell carcinoma were enrolled in the trial. Before TCR sequencing, CD4+ and CD8+ T cells were separately sorted from peripheral blood.

According to the germline V gene, CDR1 reads SGHVS and CDR2 reads FNYEAQ. There are 14 amino acids in the CDR3, from cysteine to phenylalanine inclusive. The sequence is cut down to CDR3 DNA, 42 bases in frame from base 1. Trimming leaves V shorter by 5 bases and J shorter by 9 bases, with the junction holding 8 bases beyond the gene matches. About this clone: It lacks a known antigen. No quality values exist for individual bases; no much larger clone is one base distant.

In this chain, TRBV7-6 is recombined with TRBJ2-1, with TRBD1 identical over 9 junction bases. The TCR comes from an adult with an advanced solid tumor such as melanoma, head and neck, liver or kidney cancer. Sequenced material: CD4+ or CD8+ T cells sorted from blood, taken in a trial of the OX40 agonist ivuxolimab. The DNA reads as follows: TGTGCCAGCAGCCCTGGGACAGGGTTCAGTGAGCAGTTCTTC. This sequence encodes CASSPGTGFSEQFF.